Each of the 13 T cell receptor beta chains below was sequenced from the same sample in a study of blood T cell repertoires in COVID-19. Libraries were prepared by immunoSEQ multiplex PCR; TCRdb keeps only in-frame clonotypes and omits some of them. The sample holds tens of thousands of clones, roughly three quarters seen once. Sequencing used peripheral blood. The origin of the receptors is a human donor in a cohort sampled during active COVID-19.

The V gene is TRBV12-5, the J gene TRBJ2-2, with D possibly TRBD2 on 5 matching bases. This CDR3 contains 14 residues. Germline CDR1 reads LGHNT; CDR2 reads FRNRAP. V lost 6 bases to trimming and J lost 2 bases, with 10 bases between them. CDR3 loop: CASGPGINTGELFF. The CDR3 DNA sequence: TGTGCTAGTGGCCCGGGGATAAACACCGGGGAGCTGTTTTTT.

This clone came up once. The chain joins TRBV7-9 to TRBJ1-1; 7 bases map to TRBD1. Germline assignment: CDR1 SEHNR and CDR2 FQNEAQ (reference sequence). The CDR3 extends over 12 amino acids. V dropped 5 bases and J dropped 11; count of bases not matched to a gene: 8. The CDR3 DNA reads TGTGCCAGCAGCCTTGACAGGGTACGGGCTTTCTTT. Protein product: CASSLDRVRAFF.

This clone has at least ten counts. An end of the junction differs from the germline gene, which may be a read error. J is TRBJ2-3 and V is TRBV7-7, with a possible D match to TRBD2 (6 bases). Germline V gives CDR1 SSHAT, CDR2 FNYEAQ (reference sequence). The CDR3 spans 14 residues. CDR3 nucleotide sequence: TGTGCTAGCAGCCCGACGGGGGGCACAGATACGCAGTATTTT. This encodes CASSPTGGTDTQYF.

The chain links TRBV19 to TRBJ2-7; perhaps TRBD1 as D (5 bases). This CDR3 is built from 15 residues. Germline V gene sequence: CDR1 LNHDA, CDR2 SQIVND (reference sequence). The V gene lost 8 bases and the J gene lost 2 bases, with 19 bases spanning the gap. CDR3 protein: CASSHGVGAPYEQYF. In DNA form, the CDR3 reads TGTGCCAGTTCCCACGGCGTAGGGGCCCCCTACGAGCAGTACTTC.

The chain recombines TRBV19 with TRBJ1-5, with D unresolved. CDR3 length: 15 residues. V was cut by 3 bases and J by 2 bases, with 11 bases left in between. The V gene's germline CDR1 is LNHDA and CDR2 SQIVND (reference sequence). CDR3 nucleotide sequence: TGTGCCAGTAGTATCGGCGGGGTAGGCAATCAGCCCCAGCATTTT. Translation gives CASSIGGVGNQPQHF.

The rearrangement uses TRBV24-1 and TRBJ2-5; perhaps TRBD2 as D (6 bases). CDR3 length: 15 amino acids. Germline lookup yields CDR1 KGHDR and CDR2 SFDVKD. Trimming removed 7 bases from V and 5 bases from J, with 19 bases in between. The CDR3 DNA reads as TGTGCCACCAGCCCCGGGGAGCGGGCCAGGGAGACCCAGTACTTC. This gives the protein CATSPGERARETQYF.

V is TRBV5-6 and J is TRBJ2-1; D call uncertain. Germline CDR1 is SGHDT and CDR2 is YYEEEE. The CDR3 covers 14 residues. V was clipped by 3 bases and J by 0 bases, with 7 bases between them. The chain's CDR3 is CASSSVSSYNEQFF. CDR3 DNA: TGTGCCAGCAGCTCCGTCAGCTCCTACAATGAGCAGTTCTTC.

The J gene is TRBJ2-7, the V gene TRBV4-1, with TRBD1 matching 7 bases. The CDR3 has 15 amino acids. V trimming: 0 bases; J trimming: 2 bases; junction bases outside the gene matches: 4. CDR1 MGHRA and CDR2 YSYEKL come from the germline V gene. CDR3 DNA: TGCGCCAGCAGCCAAGATTTGGGGACAGCCTACGAGCAGTACTTC. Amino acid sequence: CASSQDLGTAYEQYF.

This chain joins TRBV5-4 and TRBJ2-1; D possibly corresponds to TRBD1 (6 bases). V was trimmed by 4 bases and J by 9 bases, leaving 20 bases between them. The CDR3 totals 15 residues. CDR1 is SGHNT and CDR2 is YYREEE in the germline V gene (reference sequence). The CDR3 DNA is TGTGCCAGCAGCCCACAGGGCCGACCACAGAGTGAGCAGTTCTTC. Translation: CASSPQGRPQSEQFF.

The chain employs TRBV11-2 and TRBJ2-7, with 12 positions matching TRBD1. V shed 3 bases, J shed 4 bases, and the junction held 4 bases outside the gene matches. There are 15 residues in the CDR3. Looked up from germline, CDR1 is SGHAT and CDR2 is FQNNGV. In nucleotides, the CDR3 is TGTGCCAGCAGCTTGAGGGACAGGGGGCCGTACGAGCAGTACTTC. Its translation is CASSLRDRGPYEQYF.

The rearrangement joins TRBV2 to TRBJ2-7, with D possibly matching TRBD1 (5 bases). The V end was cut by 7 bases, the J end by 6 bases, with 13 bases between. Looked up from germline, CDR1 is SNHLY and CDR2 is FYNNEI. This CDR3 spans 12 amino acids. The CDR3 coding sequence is TGTGCCAGCACCCGGACCAGGGTCGAGCAGTACTTC. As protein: CASTRTRVEQYF.

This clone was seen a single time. The CDR3 nucleotides are TGTGCCACCAGCAGAGAGGGGGGGGTTGGTGGCTACACCTTC. It is translated as CATSREGGVGGYTF. This sequence joins TRBV15 and TRBJ1-2, with D perhaps TRBD1 (5 bases). The CDR3 loop spans 14 amino acids. Germline V gives CDR1 LNHNV, CDR2 YYDKDF (reference sequence). V lost 0 bases and J 7 bases, leaving 12 bases between the germline ends.

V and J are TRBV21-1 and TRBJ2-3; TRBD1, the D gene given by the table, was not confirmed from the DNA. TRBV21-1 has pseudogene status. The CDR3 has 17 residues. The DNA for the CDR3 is TGTGCCAGCAGCAAAAAGATGCCAGGGAAGCATCTCCATACGCAGTATTTT. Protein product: CASSKKMPGKHLHTQYF.